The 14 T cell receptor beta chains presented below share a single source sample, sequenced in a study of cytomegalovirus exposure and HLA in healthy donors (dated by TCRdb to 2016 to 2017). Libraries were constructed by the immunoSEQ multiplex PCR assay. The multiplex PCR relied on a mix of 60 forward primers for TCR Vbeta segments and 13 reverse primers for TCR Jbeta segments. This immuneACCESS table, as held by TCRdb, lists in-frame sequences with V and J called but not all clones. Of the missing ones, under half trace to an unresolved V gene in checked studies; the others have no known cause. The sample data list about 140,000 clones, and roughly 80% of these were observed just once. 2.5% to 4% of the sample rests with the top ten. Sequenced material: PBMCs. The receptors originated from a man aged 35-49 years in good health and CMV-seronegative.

The CDR3, as DNA: TGTGCCAGCAGCTCTGGACTAGCGGGGGGAGATACGCAGTATTTT. It codes for CASSSGLAGGDTQYF. The chain joins TRBV11-2 to TRBJ2-3; 14 nucleotides match TRBD2. CDR1 and CDR2 (germline): SGHAT, FQNNGV. V shed 4 bases, J shed 5 bases, and the junction held 2 bases outside the gene matches. The CDR3 covers 15 residues.

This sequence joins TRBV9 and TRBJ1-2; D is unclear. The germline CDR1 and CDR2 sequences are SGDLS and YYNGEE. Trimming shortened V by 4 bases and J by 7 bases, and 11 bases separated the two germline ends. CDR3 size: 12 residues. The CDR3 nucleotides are TGTGCCAGCAGCCAACCTTCAGGTGGCTACACCTTC. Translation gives CASSQPSGGYTF.

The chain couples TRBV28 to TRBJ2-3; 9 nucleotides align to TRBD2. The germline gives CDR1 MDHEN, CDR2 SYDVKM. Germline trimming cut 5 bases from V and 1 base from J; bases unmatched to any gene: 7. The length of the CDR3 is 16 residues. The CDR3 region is CASSPLSGGRTDTQYF. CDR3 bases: TGTGCCAGCAGTCCCCTGAGCGGGGGGCGCACAGATACGCAGTATTTT.

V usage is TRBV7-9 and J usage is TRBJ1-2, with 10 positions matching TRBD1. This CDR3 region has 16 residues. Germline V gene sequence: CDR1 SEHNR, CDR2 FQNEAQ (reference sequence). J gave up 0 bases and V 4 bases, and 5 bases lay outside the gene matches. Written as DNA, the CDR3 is TGTGCCAGCAGCTGGGGACAGGGGAAAGCTAACTATGGCTACACCTTC. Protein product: CASSWGQGKANYGYTF. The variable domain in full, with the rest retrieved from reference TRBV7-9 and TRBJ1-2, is DTGVSQNPRHKITKRGQNVTFRCDPISEHNRLYWYRQTLGQGPEFLTYFQNEAQLEKSRLLSDRFSAERPKGSFSTLEIQRTEQGDSAMYLCASSWGQGKANYGYTFGSGTRLTVV.

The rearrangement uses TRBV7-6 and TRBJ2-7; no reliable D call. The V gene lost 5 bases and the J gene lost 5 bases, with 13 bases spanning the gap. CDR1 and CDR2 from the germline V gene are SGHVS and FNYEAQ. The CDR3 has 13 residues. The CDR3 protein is CASSDGLNDEQYF. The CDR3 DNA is TGTGCCAGCAGCGACGGGTTGAACGACGAGCAGTACTTC.

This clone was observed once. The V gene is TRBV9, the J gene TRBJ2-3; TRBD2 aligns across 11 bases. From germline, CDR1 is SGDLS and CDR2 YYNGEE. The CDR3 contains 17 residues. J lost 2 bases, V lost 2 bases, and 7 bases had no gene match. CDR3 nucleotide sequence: TGTGCCAGCAGCGTTCCTACTAGCGGGGGTTTCACAGATACGCAGTATTTT. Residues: CASSVPTSGGFTDTQYF.

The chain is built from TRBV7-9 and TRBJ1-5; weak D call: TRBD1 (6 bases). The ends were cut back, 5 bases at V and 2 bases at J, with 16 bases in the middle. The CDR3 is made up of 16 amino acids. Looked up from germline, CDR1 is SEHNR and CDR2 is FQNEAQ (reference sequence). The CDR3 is CASSPEGGHGNQPQHF. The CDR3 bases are TGTGCCAGCAGCCCCGAGGGGGGGCACGGCAATCAGCCCCAGCATTTT.

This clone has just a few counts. The CDR3 nucleotides read TGTGCCAGCAGCCAGGGATCTGAGCAGTACTTC. It is translated as CASSQGSEQYF. The genes are TRBV6-1 and TRBJ2-7; perhaps TRBD1 as D (5 bases). The CDR3 length is 11 residues. Per germline, CDR1 MNHNS and CDR2 SASEGT. Trimming removed 6 bases from V and 7 bases from J, with 10 bases in between.

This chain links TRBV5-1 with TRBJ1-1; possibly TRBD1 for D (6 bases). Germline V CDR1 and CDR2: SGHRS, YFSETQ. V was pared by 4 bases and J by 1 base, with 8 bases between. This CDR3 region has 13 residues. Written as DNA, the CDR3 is TGCGCCAGCAGCCAGACAGGGAACACTGAAGCTTTCTTT. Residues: CASSQTGNTEAFF.

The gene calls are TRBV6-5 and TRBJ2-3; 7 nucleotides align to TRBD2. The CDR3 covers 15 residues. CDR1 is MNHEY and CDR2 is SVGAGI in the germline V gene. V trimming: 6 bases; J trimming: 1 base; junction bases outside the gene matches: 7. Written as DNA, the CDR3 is TGTGCCAGCAGACGACTAAGCGGGGGCACAGATACGCAGTATTTT. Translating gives CASRRLSGGTDTQYF.

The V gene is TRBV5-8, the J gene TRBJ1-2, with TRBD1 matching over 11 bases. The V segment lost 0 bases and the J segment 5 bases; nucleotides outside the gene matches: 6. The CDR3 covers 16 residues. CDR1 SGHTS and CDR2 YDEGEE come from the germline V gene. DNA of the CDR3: TGTGCCAGCAGCTTGGCCTCCGGGACAGGGGGATATGGCTACACCTTC. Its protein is CASSLASGTGGYGYTF.

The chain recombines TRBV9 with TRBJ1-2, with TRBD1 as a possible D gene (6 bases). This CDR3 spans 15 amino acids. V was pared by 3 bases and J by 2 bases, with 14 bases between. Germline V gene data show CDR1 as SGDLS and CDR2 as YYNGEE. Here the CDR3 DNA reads TGTGCCAGCAGCGAAGAGACAGGAACCAACTATGGCTACACCTTC. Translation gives CASSEETGTNYGYTF. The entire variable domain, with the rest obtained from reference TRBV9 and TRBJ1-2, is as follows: DSGVTQTPKHLITATGQRVTLRCSPRSGDLSVYWYQQSLDQGLQFLIQYYNGEERAKGNILERFSAQQFPDLHSELNLSSLELGDSALYFCASSEETGTNYGYTFGSGTRLTVV.

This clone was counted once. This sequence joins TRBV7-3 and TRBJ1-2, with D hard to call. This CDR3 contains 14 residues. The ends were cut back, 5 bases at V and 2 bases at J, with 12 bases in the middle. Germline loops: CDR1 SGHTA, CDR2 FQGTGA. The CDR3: CASSANVQNYGYTF. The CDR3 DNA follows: TGTGCCAGCAGCGCCAACGTGCAGAACTATGGCTACACCTTC.

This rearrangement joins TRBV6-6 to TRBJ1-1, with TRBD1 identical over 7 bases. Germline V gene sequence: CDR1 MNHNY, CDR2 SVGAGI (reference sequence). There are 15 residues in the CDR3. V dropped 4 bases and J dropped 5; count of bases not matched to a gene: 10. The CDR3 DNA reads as TGTGCCAGCAGTTCCAGGGGGATGTGGGAAACTGAAGCTTTCTTT. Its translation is CASSSRGMWETEAFF.